Ten or more counts support the clone carrying this T cell receptor beta chain. Its antigen is undetermined. Germline-derived CDR1 and CDR2 are SGHRS and YFSETQ. This CDR3 has 15 residues. V was trimmed by 2 bases and J by 0 bases, leaving 12 bases between them. The data originate from a study of CD8 T cells in ankylosing spondylitis. General study results and limits: Within peripheral blood, clones linked to disease were CD8+ and relatively rare.

MiXCR was run by TCRdb on the 5' RACE reads, yielding one entry per CDR3 protein. The data show more than 110,000 distinct CDR3 sequences, approximately 8.4% seen once. This receptor was identified in a male donor with ankylosing spondylitis. Sequenced input: synovial fluid, either unsorted or a sorted T cell fraction (not recorded which). V usage is TRBV5-1 and J usage is TRBJ2-7; D remains ambiguous. This CDR3 reads CASSLKGQNSYEQYF. The CDR3 DNA reads TGCGCCAGCAGCTTAAAAGGGCAGAACTCCTACGAGCAGTACTTC.